Below are 26 T cell receptor beta chains sequenced from a single sample in a study of blood T cell repertoires in COVID-19. Some clones are missing from TCRdb's copy, which holds only in-frame ones; the method was immunoSEQ multiplex PCR. The sample includes about 200,000 clones, approximately 82% seen only once; the top ten take around 6.9%. The sample comprised peripheral blood. These receptors were obtained from a human donor with acute or convalescent COVID-19. The donor label of this sample is uncertain.

This clone was detected once. The same CDR3 can be traced to other DNA sequences in this sample. The chain couples TRBV29-1 to TRBJ2-7; 7 bases are a match to TRBD1. Germline CDR1 SQVTM, CDR2 ANQGSEA. V gave up 4 bases and J gave up 1 base; unmatched junction bases: 1. This CDR3 is built from 12 residues. CDR3 in amino acids: CSVGQGSYEQYF. DNA of the CDR3: TGCAGCGTTGGACAGGGTTCCTACGAGCAGTACTTC.

The rearrangement links TRBV19 to TRBJ2-5; 11 positions match TRBD1. Germline values: CDR1 LNHDA, CDR2 SQIVND (reference sequence). There are 13 residues in the CDR3. The V gene end was trimmed by 10 bases and the J gene end by 5 bases; junction bases not matched to a gene: 6. CDR3 nucleotide sequence: TGTGCCACCAGGACAGGGGGCGTTGAGACCCAGTACTTC. Residues: CATRTGGVETQYF.

The count of this clone is one. CDR3 nucleotides: TGTGCCAGCAGCCCAGGGCAGGGGGACAAAAACATTCAGTACTTC. Translation: CASSPGQGDKNIQYF. J is TRBJ2-4 and V is TRBV6-5; 7 nucleotides align to TRBD1. The CDR3 runs 15 residues. Looked up from germline, CDR1 is MNHEY and CDR2 is SVGAGI. V lost 6 bases, J lost 3 bases, and 8 bases stayed unmatched.

This clone was observed a single time. The V call is TRBV21-1, the J call TRBJ1-4; TRBD1, the table's D call, was not compared with the DNA. TRBV21-1 is designated a pseudogene. The CDR3 is 19 residues long. CDR3 sequence reads: CASSKKKGGYRGIGEKLFF. Here the CDR3 DNA reads TGTGCCAGCAGCAAAAAAAAAGGGGGTTACAGGGGTATAGGTGAAAAACTGTTTTTT.

J is TRBJ2-2 and V is TRBV3-1 (or the pseudogene TRBV3-2); D remains ambiguous. V lost 1 base, J lost 4 bases, and 7 bases lay in between. The CDR3 length is 14 residues. Germline V gene data show CDR1 as LGHDT and CDR2 as YNNKEL (reference sequence). DNA for the CDR3: TGTGCCAGCAGCCAAGGCCTAGGCACCGGGGAGCTGTTTTTT. It codes for CASSQGLGTGELFF.

The table lists this clone with a count of one. The chain carries TRBV25-1 and TRBJ1-4; no firm D call. This CDR3 is built from 15 residues. V lost 4 bases and J 0 bases, leaving 9 bases between the germline ends. CDR1 and CDR2 from the germline V gene are MGHDK and SYGVNS. The CDR3 is CASSAAGATNEKLFF. Written as DNA, the CDR3 is TGTGCCAGCAGTGCCGCAGGTGCAACTAATGAAAAACTGTTTTTT.

The chain recombines TRBV5-1 with TRBJ2-1, with a possible D match to TRBD1 (5 bases). The CDR3 is made up of 14 amino acids. The V gene's germline CDR1 is SGHRS and CDR2 YFSETQ. V lost 0 bases and J lost 9, with 13 bases in between. The CDR3 protein is CASSLEEQRGEQFF. The CDR3 nucleotides are TGCGCCAGCAGCTTGGAGGAACAAAGGGGTGAGCAGTTCTTC.

The chain is built from TRBV6-4 and TRBJ1-4; D not resolved. CDR3 length equals 13 residues. Per germline, CDR1 MRHNA and CDR2 SNTAGT. The V end lost 4 bases, the J end lost 8 bases, and 11 bases lay between the germline ends. CDR3 nucleotides: TGTGCCAGCAGTGTGAACAGCGGGGAAAAACTGTTTTTT. Amino acids: CASSVNSGEKLFF.

The gene calls are TRBV6-5 and TRBJ2-2; possibly TRBD2 for D (6 bases). This CDR3 region has 15 residues. The germline gives CDR1 MNHEY, CDR2 SVGAGI. V was shortened by 4 bases and J by 6 bases, with 15 bases between the two germline ends. The CDR3 bases are TGTGCCAGCAGTTTCTACTCCGGGGGATCCGGGGAGCTGTTTTTT. Translated, it gives CASSFYSGGSGELFF.

A remark on this clone: A read error may explain this, as a much larger clone is one base away. The chain is built from TRBV7-9 and TRBJ2-7; no clear D. Trimming removed 5 bases at V and 0 bases at J, with 2 bases between. Germline V gives CDR1 SEHNR, CDR2 FQNEAQ (reference sequence). The CDR3 totals 11 residues. The CDR3 region is CASSHSYEQYF. As DNA, the CDR3 is TGTGCCAGCAGCCACTCCTACGAGCAGTACTTC.

This chain links TRBV6-6 with TRBJ1-6, with TRBD1 matching over 10 bases. Germline CDR1 MNHNY, CDR2 SVGAGI (reference sequence). Trimming took 5 bases from V and 4 from J; bases not matched to a gene: 14. This CDR3 is 19 amino acids long. CDR3 coding DNA: TGTGCCAGCAGTCCGCCGGGACAGGGGTCCCACCCGTATAATTCACCCCTCCACTTT. It translates to CASSPPGQGSHPYNSPLHF.

V is TRBV20-1 and J is TRBJ1-5; D not certain. The CDR3 runs 13 residues. Germline V gene data show CDR1 as DFQATT and CDR2 as SNEGSKA (reference sequence). Trimming removed 3 bases at V and 2 bases at J, with 8 bases between. CDR3 region: CSASRQGNQPQHF. The DNA of the CDR3 is TGCAGTGCTAGTCGGCAGGGCAATCAGCCCCAGCATTTT.

J is TRBJ2-7 and V is TRBV20-1, with 9 bases fitting TRBD2. This CDR3 is built from 11 residues. Per the germline V gene, CDR1 is DFQATT and CDR2 is SNEGSKA (reference sequence). Trimming removed 7 bases from V and 4 bases from J; junction bases left unmatched: 2. CDR3 bases: TGCAGTGGTACTAGCGGGTACGAGCAGTACTTC. Encoded protein: CSGTSGYEQYF.

V gene TRBV2 combines with J gene TRBJ2-1; 9 nucleotides align to TRBD2. CDR1 SNHLY and CDR2 FYNNEI come from the germline V gene. After removal of 3 bases from V and 9 bases from J, the junction contained 3 bases not matched to a gene. The CDR3 totals 13 residues. In DNA, the CDR3 is TGTGCCAGCAGTGAGGGACTAGCACCTGAGCAGTTCTTC. Its protein is CASSEGLAPEQFF.

The V and J genes are TRBV7-2 and TRBJ1-2, with a tentative D call TRBD1 (5 bases). Per the germline V gene, CDR1 is SGHTA and CDR2 is FQGNSA. The CDR3 runs 15 residues. Trimming left V 2 bases short and J 2 bases short, with 12 bases between. The CDR3 protein is CASSLWTLKNYGYTF. Here the CDR3 DNA reads TGTGCCAGCAGCTTATGGACACTTAAAAACTATGGCTACACCTTC.

J is TRBJ1-1 and V is TRBV2, with D possibly being TRBD1 (5 bases). Germline loops: CDR1 SNHLY, CDR2 FYNNEI. Trimming removed 3 bases from V and 6 bases from J, with 23 bases in between. The CDR3 is 17 amino acids. The chain's CDR3 is CASSDLTERGTDAEAFF. The DNA of the CDR3 is TGTGCCAGCAGTGATTTAACGGAAAGGGGAACGGACGCTGAAGCTTTCTTT.

This chain uses TRBV6-1 with TRBJ2-3; 7 bases fit TRBD2. With V trimmed by 3 bases and J by 6 bases, 3 bases remained unmatched. Germline values: CDR1 MNHNS, CDR2 SASEGT. There are 13 residues in the CDR3. CDR3 sequence reads: CASSDGGRDTQYF. In DNA, the CDR3 is TGTGCCAGCAGTGACGGGGGGAGGGATACGCAGTATTTT.

The chain joins TRBV6-1 to TRBJ2-1; 13 bases align to TRBD2. V shed 2 bases and J 6 bases; nucleotides not matched to a gene: 7. This CDR3 has 17 amino acids. The V gene's germline CDR1 is MNHNS and CDR2 SASEGT. This CDR3 reads CASSEFFGLAGANEQFF. CDR3 coding DNA: TGTGCCAGCAGTGAATTCTTCGGACTAGCGGGAGCCAATGAGCAGTTCTTC.

V and J are TRBV5-4 and TRBJ2-2; 7 bases match TRBD1. V lost 4 bases to trimming and J lost 5 bases; unmatched junction nucleotides: 2. This CDR3 contains 13 residues. The germline gives CDR1 SGHNT, CDR2 YYREEE (reference sequence). CDR3 nucleotide sequence: TGTGCCAGCAGCGGGGACAGTACCGGGGAGCTGTTTTTT. This encodes CASSGDSTGELFF. Using reference TRBV5-4 and TRBJ2-2 for the parts outside the CDR3, the full variable domain is ETGVTQSPTHLIKTRGQQVTLRCSSQSGHNTVSWYQQALGQGPQFIFQYYREEENGRGNFPPRFSGLQFPNYSSELNVNALELDDSALYLCASSGDSTGELFFGEGSRLTVL.

The J gene is TRBJ1-5, the V gene TRBV10-3, with D possibly TRBD1 on 6 matching bases. This CDR3 has 14 amino acids. V was clipped by 4 bases and J by 9 bases, with 16 bases between them. Germline loops: CDR1 ENHRY, CDR2 SYGVKD. CDR3 protein: CAISGGQPMGPQHF. The CDR3, as DNA: TGTGCCATCAGTGGAGGACAGCCTATGGGGCCCCAGCATTTT.

This clone was recorded a few times. The genes are TRBV5-1 and TRBJ2-7, with 9 bases that match TRBD2. The CDR3 contains 13 residues. The ends lost 4 bases at V and 3 bases at J; junction bases unmatched: 2. Germline V gene data show CDR1 as SGHRS and CDR2 as YFSETQ. In nucleotides, the CDR3 is TGCGCCAGCAGCAGTAGCGGGAGCTACGAGCAGTACTTC. Its protein is CASSSSGSYEQYF.

The chain carries TRBV18 and TRBJ1-1, with 7 bases that match TRBD1. Germline V gene data show CDR1 as KGHSH and CDR2 as LQKENI. The CDR3 loop spans 15 amino acids. Trimming cost V 0 bases and J 7 bases; bases outside gene matches: 8. The CDR3 loop is CASSPPSPGGREAFF. The CDR3 coding sequence is TGTGCCAGCTCACCACCGAGCCCAGGGGGACGTGAAGCTTTCTTT.

This chain joins TRBV7-7 and TRBJ2-3; TRBD2 matches at 9 bases. From germline, CDR1 is SSHAT and CDR2 FNYEAQ (reference sequence). This CDR3 is 14 amino acids long. V lost 5 bases, J lost 3 bases, and 3 bases stayed unmatched. The CDR3 here is CASSLGLATDTQYF. The CDR3 nucleotides are TGTGCCAGCAGCCTTGGACTAGCGACAGATACGCAGTATTTT. Full variable domain (outside the CDR3, taken from reference TRBV7-7 and TRBJ2-3): GAGVSQSPRYKVTKRGQDVTLRCDPISSHATLYWYQQALGQGPEFLTYFNYEAQPDKSGLPSDRFSAERPEGSISTLTIQRTEQRDSAMYRCASSLGLATDTQYFGPGTRLTVL.

The chain has TRBV13 and TRBJ2-1; a possible D gene is TRBD1 (5 bases). The V end lost 5 bases, the J end lost 2 bases, and 16 bases lay between the germline ends. CDR3 length: 16 residues. Looked up from germline, CDR1 is PRHDT and CDR2 is FYEKMQ (reference sequence). The CDR3 DNA is TGTGCCAGCAGCCTATCCGACAGATCAGCCTACAATGAGCAGTTCTTC. Translating it yields CASSLSDRSAYNEQFF.

This chain connects TRBV30 to TRBJ2-7, with D unresolved. This CDR3 contains 12 residues. Germline CDR1 is GTSNPN and CDR2 is SVGIG (reference sequence). Trimming removed 0 bases from V and 7 bases from J, with 10 bases in between. The CDR3 sequence: CAWSVGPGEQYF. CDR3 nucleotide sequence: TGTGCCTGGAGTGTCGGCCCGGGTGAGCAGTACTTC.

The rearrangement links TRBV27 to TRBJ1-2; 7 bases fit TRBD1. The CDR3 is made up of 15 amino acids. The V gene's germline CDR1 is MNHEY and CDR2 SMNVEV (reference sequence). Trimming at V came to 5 bases and at J to 1 base, leaving 7 bases not matched to a gene. CDR3 region: CASSRPGQINYGYTF. Written as DNA, the CDR3 is TGTGCCAGCAGTCGCCCGGGACAGATTAACTATGGCTACACCTTC.